This T cell receptor beta chain appears in the sequencing data of a study of cytomegalovirus exposure and HLA in healthy donors. Study observations and caveats: Per published reports, the classifier diagnosed cytomegalovirus status with high specificity and sensitivity.

This CDR3 comprises 14 residues. V lost 3 bases to trimming and J lost 5 bases; unmatched junction nucleotides: 3. Germline V CDR1 and CDR2: KGHSH, LQKENI. Using immunoSEQ multiplex PCR, the repertoire was profiled, and TCRdb retains in-frame clones only, with some absent. The table has around 130,000 clones, nearly 90% seen once. Concerning this clone itself: Antigen: not known.

The TCR comes from a man aged 25-45 years in good health and CMV-seronegative. The specimen was PBMCs. The chain couples TRBV18 to TRBJ1-4; 7 bases are a match to TRBD1. Here the CDR3 reads CASSPRDSNEKLFF. DNA of the CDR3: TGTGCCAGCTCACCCCGGGACAGCAATGAAAAACTGTTTTTT.